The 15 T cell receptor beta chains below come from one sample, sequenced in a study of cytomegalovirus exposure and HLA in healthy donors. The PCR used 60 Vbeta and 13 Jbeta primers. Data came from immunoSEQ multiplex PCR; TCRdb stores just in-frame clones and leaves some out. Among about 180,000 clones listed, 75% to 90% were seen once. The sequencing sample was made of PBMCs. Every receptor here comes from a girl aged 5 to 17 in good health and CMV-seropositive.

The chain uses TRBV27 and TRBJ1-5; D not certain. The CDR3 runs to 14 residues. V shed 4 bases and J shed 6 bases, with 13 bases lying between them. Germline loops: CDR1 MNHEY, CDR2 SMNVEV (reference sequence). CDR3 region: CASSYEAFGQPQHF. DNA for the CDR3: TGTGCCAGCAGTTACGAGGCGTTCGGTCAGCCCCAGCATTTT.

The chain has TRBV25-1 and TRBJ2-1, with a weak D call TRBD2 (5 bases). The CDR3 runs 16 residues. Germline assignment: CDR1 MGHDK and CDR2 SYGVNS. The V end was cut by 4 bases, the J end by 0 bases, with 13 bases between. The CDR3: CASSGQRNSSYNEQFF. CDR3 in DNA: TGTGCCAGCAGTGGTCAGCGGAACAGCTCCTACAATGAGCAGTTCTTC. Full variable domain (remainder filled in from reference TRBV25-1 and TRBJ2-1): EADIYQTPRYLVIGTGKKITLECSQTMGHDKMYWYQQDPGMELHLIHYSYGVNSTEKGDLSSESTVSRIRTEHFPLTLESARPSHTSQYLCASSGQRNSSYNEQFFGPGTRLTVL.

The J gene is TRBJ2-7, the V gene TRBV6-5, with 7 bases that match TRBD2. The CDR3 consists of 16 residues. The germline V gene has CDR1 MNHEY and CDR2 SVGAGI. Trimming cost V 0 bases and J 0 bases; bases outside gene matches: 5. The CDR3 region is CASSYSLGGSSYEQYF. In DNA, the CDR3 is TGTGCCAGCAGTTACTCCCTGGGCGGGAGCTCCTACGAGCAGTACTTC.

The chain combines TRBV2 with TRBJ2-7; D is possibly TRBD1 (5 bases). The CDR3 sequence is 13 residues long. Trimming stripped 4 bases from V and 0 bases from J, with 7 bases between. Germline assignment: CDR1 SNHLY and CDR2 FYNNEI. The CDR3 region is CASSGQNSYEQYF. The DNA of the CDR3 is TGTGCCAGCAGTGGACAGAACTCCTACGAGCAGTACTTC.

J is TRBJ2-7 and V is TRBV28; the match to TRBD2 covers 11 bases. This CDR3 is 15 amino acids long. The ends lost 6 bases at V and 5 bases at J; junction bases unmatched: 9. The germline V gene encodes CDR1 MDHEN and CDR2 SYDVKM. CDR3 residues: CASSPTSGSTDEQYF. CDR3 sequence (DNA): TGTGCCAGCAGCCCCACTAGCGGGAGTACCGACGAGCAGTACTTC.

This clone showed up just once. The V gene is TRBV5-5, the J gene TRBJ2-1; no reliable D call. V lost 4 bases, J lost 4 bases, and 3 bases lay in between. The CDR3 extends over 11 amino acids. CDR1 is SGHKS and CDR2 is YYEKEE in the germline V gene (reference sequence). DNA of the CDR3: TGTGCCAGCAGCATATACAATGAGCAGTTCTTC. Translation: CASSIYNEQFF.

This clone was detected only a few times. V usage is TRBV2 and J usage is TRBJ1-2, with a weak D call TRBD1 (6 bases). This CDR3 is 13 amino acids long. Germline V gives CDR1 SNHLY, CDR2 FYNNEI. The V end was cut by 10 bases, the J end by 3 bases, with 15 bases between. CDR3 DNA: TGTGCCACAGCACTACAGGGCGACTATGGCTACACCTTC. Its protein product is CATALQGDYGYTF.

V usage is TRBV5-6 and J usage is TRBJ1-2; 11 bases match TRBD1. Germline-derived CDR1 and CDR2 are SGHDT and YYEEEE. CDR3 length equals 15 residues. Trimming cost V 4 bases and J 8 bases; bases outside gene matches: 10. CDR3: CASSRDRGRSIGYTF. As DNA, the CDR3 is TGTGCCAGCAGCAGGGACAGGGGGAGGTCCATCGGCTACACCTTC.

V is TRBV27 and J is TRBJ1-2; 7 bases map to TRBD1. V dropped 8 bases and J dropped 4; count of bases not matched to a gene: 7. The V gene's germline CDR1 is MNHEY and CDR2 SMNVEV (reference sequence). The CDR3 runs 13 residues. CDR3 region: CASGQVKAYGYTF. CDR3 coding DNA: TGTGCCAGCGGACAGGTTAAAGCCTATGGCTACACCTTC.

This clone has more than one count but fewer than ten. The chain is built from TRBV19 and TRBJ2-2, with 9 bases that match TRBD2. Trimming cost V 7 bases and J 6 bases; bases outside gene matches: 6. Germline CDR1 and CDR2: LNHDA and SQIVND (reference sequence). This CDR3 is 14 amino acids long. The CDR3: CASTRREGPGELFF. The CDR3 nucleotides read TGTGCCAGTACTCGGCGGGAGGGCCCCGGGGAGCTGTTTTTT. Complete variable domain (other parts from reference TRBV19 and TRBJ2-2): DGGITQSPKYLFRKEGQNVTLSCEQNLNHDAMYWYRQDPGQGLRLIYYSQIVNDFQKGDIAEGYSVSREKKESFPLTVTSAQKNPTAFYLCASTRREGPGELFFGEGSRLTVL.

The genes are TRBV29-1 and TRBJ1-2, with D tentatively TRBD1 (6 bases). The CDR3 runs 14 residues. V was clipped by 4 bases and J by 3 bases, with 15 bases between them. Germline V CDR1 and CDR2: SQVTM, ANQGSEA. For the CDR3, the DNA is TGCAGCGTTGCATTCCGGGACACACACTATGGCTACACCTTC. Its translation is CSVAFRDTHYGYTF. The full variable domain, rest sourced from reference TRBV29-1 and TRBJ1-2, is SAVISQKPSRDICQRGTSLTIQCQVDSQVTMMFWYRQQPGQSLTLIATANQGSEATYESGFVIDKFPISRPNLTFSTLTVSNMSPEDSSIYLCSVAFRDTHYGYTFGSGTRLTVV.

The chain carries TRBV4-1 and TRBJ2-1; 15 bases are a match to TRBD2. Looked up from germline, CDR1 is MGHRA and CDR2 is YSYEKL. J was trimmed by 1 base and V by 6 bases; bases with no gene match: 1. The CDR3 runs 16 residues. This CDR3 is CASRGTSGRSYNEQFF. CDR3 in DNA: TGCGCCAGCAGAGGGACTAGCGGGAGGTCCTACAATGAGCAGTTCTTC.

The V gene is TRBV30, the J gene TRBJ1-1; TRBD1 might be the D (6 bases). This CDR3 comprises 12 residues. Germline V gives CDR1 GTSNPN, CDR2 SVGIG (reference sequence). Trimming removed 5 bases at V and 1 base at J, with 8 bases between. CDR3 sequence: CAWGGQNTEAFF. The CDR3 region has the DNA TGTGCCTGGGGGGGACAGAACACTGAAGCTTTCTTT.

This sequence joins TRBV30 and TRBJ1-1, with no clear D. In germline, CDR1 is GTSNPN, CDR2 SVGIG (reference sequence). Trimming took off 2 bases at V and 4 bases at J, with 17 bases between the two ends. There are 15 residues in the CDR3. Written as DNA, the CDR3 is TGTGCCTGGAGTTTTCTTATGAGCCAGCGCACTGAAGCTTTCTTT. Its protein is CAWSFLMSQRTEAFF.

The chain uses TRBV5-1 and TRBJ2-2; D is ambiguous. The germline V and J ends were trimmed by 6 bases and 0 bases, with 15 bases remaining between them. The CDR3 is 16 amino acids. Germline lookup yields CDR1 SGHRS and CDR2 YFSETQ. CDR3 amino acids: CASTPTPYTNTGELFF. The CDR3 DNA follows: TGCGCCAGCACCCCCACCCCTTACACGAACACCGGGGAGCTGTTTTTT.